What follows are 15 T cell receptor beta chains derived from one specimen sequenced in a study of cytomegalovirus exposure and HLA in healthy donors. Vbeta (60) and Jbeta (13) primers were used in the PCR. Generated by immunoSEQ multiplex PCR, the TCRdb table keeps only in-frame clones and is missing some. The data contain under 200,000 clones, 79% of them singletons. Sequencing used PBMCs. The receptors originated from a middle-aged woman in good health and CMV-seronegative.

This clone was picked up a small number of times. The chain recombines TRBV7-9 with TRBJ1-2, with TRBD1 matching over 11 bases. CDR1 is SEHNR and CDR2 is FQNEAQ in the germline V gene (reference sequence). The CDR3 runs 15 residues. V lost 11 bases, J lost 4 bases, and 12 bases stayed unmatched. CDR3 in DNA: TGTGCCGTTAAAACCGGGACAGGGGGTGGCTATGGCTACACCTTC. Protein product: CAVKTGTGGGYGYTF.

The chain is built from TRBV19 and TRBJ2-7; the match to TRBD1 covers 10 bases. V trimming: 3 bases; J trimming: 5 bases; junction bases outside the gene matches: 7. CDR1 and CDR2 (germline): LNHDA, SQIVND (reference sequence). This CDR3 region has 15 residues. The CDR3 sequence: CASSIAGQGRNEQYF. CDR3 in DNA: TGTGCCAGTAGTATCGCGGGACAGGGGCGAAACGAGCAGTACTTC.

The J gene is TRBJ1-2, the V gene TRBV5-6; D is possibly TRBD1 (6 bases). Trimming shortened V by 4 bases and J by 0 bases, and 13 bases separated the two germline ends. CDR1 and CDR2 (germline): SGHDT, YYEEEE. The CDR3 is made up of 15 amino acids. In nucleotides, the CDR3 is TGTGCCAGCAGCGAGGACAGACGAGCTAACTATGGCTACACCTTC. Encoded protein: CASSEDRRANYGYTF.

This CDR3 is CASSPIAAGSPYEQYF. CDR3 nucleotide sequence: TGTGCCAGCTCACCGATAGCGGCGGGGTCCCCCTACGAGCAGTACTTC. The chain combines TRBV18 with TRBJ2-7, with D perhaps matching TRBD2 (6 bases). The CDR3 has 16 amino acids. V dropped 3 bases and J dropped 2 bases, with 17 bases sitting between them. Germline V lookup: CDR1 KGHSH, CDR2 LQKENI.

CDR3 bases: TGTGCCAGCAGCCAAGACATAAGCGACGGTTGGGAGCAGTACTTC. It is translated as CASSQDISDGWEQYF. The rearrangement joins TRBV14 to TRBJ2-7; D unclear. The CDR3 consists of 15 residues. The germline V gene encodes CDR1 SGHDN and CDR2 FVKESK. V was cut by 0 bases and J by 7 bases, with 16 bases left in between.

This chain connects TRBV18 to TRBJ1-5, with D possibly TRBD1 on 5 matching bases. The germline V and J ends were trimmed by 5 bases and 1 base, with 9 bases remaining between them. Germline CDR1 and CDR2: KGHSH and LQKENI. The CDR3 is 14 residues long. The CDR3 coding sequence is TGTGCCAGCTCAGGGACTTTAAGCAATCAGCCCCAGCATTTT. Translated: CASSGTLSNQPQHF.

This clone has just one count. The gene calls are TRBV27 and TRBJ2-7; 7 bases match TRBD1. Germline trimming cut 0 bases from V and 2 bases from J; bases unmatched to any gene: 4. CDR1 and CDR2 from the germline V gene are MNHEY and SMNVEV (reference sequence). The CDR3 extends over 15 amino acids. Written as DNA, the CDR3 is TGTGCCAGCAGTTTATCGGTAGGGGGCGCCTACGAGCAGTACTTC. Encoded protein: CASSLSVGGAYEQYF.

J is TRBJ1-3 and V is TRBV6-5, with a weak D call TRBD1 (5 bases). V lost 5 bases and J 1 base, leaving 9 bases between the germline ends. There are 14 residues in the CDR3. Germline V lookup: CDR1 MNHEY, CDR2 SVGAGI. The CDR3 is CASSQTGSGNTIYF. The CDR3 coding sequence is TGTGCCAGCAGTCAAACAGGATCTGGAAACACCATATATTTT.

This clone was detected a few times. The V gene is TRBV29-1, the J gene TRBJ2-7, with 14 bases fitting TRBD2. CDR3 length: 13 amino acids. Germline values: CDR1 SQVTM, CDR2 ANQGSEA. V shed 6 bases and J 10 bases; nucleotides not matched to a gene: 8. The CDR3: CSVRSGTSGSQYF. CDR3 coding DNA: TGCAGCGTCAGATCCGGGACTAGCGGGAGTCAGTACTTC.

This chain uses TRBV18 with TRBJ2-2, with 7 positions matching TRBD1. The trim removed 5 bases at V and 4 bases at J, leaving 19 bases unmatched. CDR3 length: 19 residues. Germline V lookup: CDR1 KGHSH, CDR2 LQKENI. The CDR3 loop is CASSFSSGTDSLFTGELFF. CDR3 coding DNA: TGTGCCAGCTCATTCAGCTCCGGGACAGACTCTTTGTTCACCGGGGAGCTGTTTTTT.

V usage is TRBV7-6 and J usage is TRBJ1-1, with 7 nucleotides matching TRBD1. The CDR3 has 15 residues. V trimming: 2 bases; J trimming: 1 base; junction bases outside the gene matches: 4. Germline values: CDR1 SGHVS, CDR2 FNYEAQ. The CDR3 loop is CASSLQQGWNTEAFF. The CDR3 DNA reads TGTGCCAGCAGCTTACAACAGGGGTGGAACACTGAAGCTTTCTTT.

The V call is TRBV19, the J call TRBJ2-1; TRBD1 matches at 10 bases. CDR3 size: 17 residues. The V gene end was trimmed by 5 bases and the J gene end by 8 bases; junction bases not matched to a gene: 15. Germline loops: CDR1 LNHDA, CDR2 SQIVND (reference sequence). CDR3 loop: CASSQLIPGQGFDEQFF. CDR3 DNA sequence: TGTGCCAGTAGTCAACTAATTCCGGGACAGGGGTTTGATGAGCAGTTCTTC.

The chain is built from TRBV19 and TRBJ2-2, with 16 bases fitting TRBD2. Per the germline V gene, CDR1 is LNHDA and CDR2 is SQIVND (reference sequence). This CDR3 spans 17 amino acids. V dropped 4 bases and J dropped 8; count of bases not matched to a gene: 7. CDR3 sequence reads: CASSTRGLAGGAGELFF. CDR3 DNA sequence: TGTGCCAGTAGTACTAGGGGACTAGCGGGAGGGGCTGGGGAGCTGTTTTTT.

This clone has just a few counts. The V call is TRBV19, the J call TRBJ1-2; unclear D gene. Germline-derived CDR1 and CDR2 are LNHDA and SQIVND (reference sequence). This CDR3 spans 13 amino acids. Trimming removed 4 bases at V and 1 base at J, with 7 bases between. The CDR3 DNA sequence: TGTGCCAGTAGTAACATTTATAACTATGGCTACACCTTC. This translates into CASSNIYNYGYTF.

The rearrangement links TRBV7-8 to TRBJ1-6; D may be TRBD1 (5 bases). The V end was cut by 0 bases, the J end by 9 bases, with 9 bases between. The length of the CDR3 is 14 residues. Germline V lookup: CDR1 SGHVS, CDR2 FQNEAQ. CDR3 region: CASSLAQRGSPLHF. The CDR3 coding sequence is TGTGCCAGCAGCTTAGCGCAAAGGGGTTCACCCCTCCACTTT.